The 9 T cell receptor beta chains in this list originate from one sample, sequenced in a study of blood T cell repertoires in COVID-19 (dated by TCRdb to 2020 to 2021). Libraries were prepared through the immunoSEQ multiplex PCR assay. TCRdb mirrors the immuneACCESS table, restricted to in-frame sequences. Some clones are absent from its copies; in checked studies, under half trace to an unresolved V gene, and the reason for the others is unknown. The sample table shows fewer than 110,000 clones, and around 84% are seen once. More than 1.5% of the sample comes from the top ten. Source material: peripheral blood. These receptors all stem from a woman in her 70s with active or convalescent COVID-19.

V gene TRBV5-1 combines with J gene TRBJ2-2; possibly TRBD1 for D (5 bases). There are 13 residues in the CDR3. The germline V gene has CDR1 SGHRS and CDR2 YFSETQ. V lost 6 bases, J lost 7 bases, and 13 bases lay in between. The DNA of the CDR3 is TGCGCCAGCATTCCACAGGACGGCGGGGAGCTGTTTTTT. Residues: CASIPQDGGELFF. The whole variable domain, remainder taken from reference TRBV5-1 and TRBJ2-2, is KAGVTQTPRYLIKTRGQQVTLSCSPISGHRSVSWYQQTPGQGLQFLFEYFSETQRNKGNFPGRFSGRQFSNSRSEMNVSTLELGDSALYLCASIPQDGGELFFGEGSRLTVL.

The chain is built from TRBV5-1 and TRBJ2-7; 7 positions agree with TRBD1. This CDR3 is 14 amino acids long. Germline assignment: CDR1 SGHRS and CDR2 YFSETQ. J was trimmed by 6 bases and V by 0 bases; bases with no gene match: 6. In nucleotides, the CDR3 is TGCGCCAGCAGCTTGGGAGGGACAGAGGCCGAGCAGTACTTC. Protein: CASSLGGTEAEQYF.

The chain recombines TRBV15 with TRBJ2-5, with D perhaps TRBD1 (5 bases). CDR3 length: 14 residues. Germline loops: CDR1 LNHNV, CDR2 YYDKDF (reference sequence). V was clipped by 3 bases and J by 5 bases, with 13 bases between them. The CDR3: CATSRDKVRETQYF. CDR3 bases: TGTGCCACCAGCAGGGACAAAGTCCGGGAGACCCAGTACTTC.

The count of this clone is one. The chain carries TRBV11-3 and TRBJ2-1; TRBD2 matches at 7 bases. CDR3 length: 15 residues. J was trimmed by 5 bases and V by 7 bases; bases with no gene match: 11. CDR1 is SGHNT and CDR2 is YENEEA in the germline V gene. The CDR3 loop is CASTITGGSNNEQFF. CDR3 DNA: TGTGCCAGCACCATCACGGGGGGATCCAACAATGAGCAGTTCTTC.

CDR3 nucleotide sequence: TGTGCCAGTAGTCTCCAAGGAGGGCTTAAAGAGACCCAGTACTTC. Translating gives CASSLQGGLKETQYF. The genes are TRBV19 and TRBJ2-5; weak D call: TRBD2 (6 bases). Trimming left V 5 bases short and J 3 bases short, with 16 bases between. There are 15 residues in the CDR3. Germline loops: CDR1 LNHDA, CDR2 SQIVND (reference sequence).

The V and J genes are TRBV13 and TRBJ1-1, with D maybe TRBD1 (6 bases). Trimming pared 1 base from V and 1 base from J, leaving 10 bases between. Germline-derived CDR1 and CDR2 are PRHDT and FYEKMQ (reference sequence). CDR3 length equals 15 residues. The chain's CDR3 is CASSLVAGENTEAFF. CDR3 sequence (DNA): TGTGCCAGCAGCTTAGTGGCAGGGGAGAACACTGAAGCTTTCTTT.

This chain uses TRBV30 with TRBJ2-7; D might be TRBD2 (6 bases). The CDR3 contains 12 residues. The ends were cut back, 1 base at V and 6 bases at J, with 10 bases in the middle. Germline V gene lookup returns CDR1 GTSNPN and CDR2 SVGIG (reference sequence). The CDR3 nucleotides are TGTGCCTGGAGTGGCGGCGGGATCGAGCAGTACTTC. The encoded protein is CAWSGGGIEQYF.

Here the CDR3 DNA reads TGTGCCAGCAGTTTAACCATTGGACAGGGGGTAAACACCATATATTTT. It codes for CASSLTIGQGVNTIYF. V gene TRBV28 combines with J gene TRBJ1-3; 10 bases map to TRBD1. The V gene end was trimmed by 2 bases and the J gene end by 6 bases; junction bases not matched to a gene: 7. Germline CDR1 reads MDHEN; CDR2 reads SYDVKM. This CDR3 is built from 16 residues.

V usage is TRBV28 and J usage is TRBJ1-2; 7 positions match TRBD1. With V trimmed by 5 bases and J by 7 bases, 16 bases remained unmatched. The CDR3 is 16 amino acids. Germline V gene sequence: CDR1 MDHEN, CDR2 SYDVKM. CDR3 nucleotide sequence: TGTGCCAGCAGTACCCAAAGCCGAGGGGGCTGGAGTGGCTACACCTTC. It is translated as CASSTQSRGGWSGYTF.